The clone carrying this T cell receptor beta chain was seen a few times. This sample was taken from a study of T cell changes during pregnancy in multiple sclerosis. V was trimmed by 1 base and J by 4 bases, leaving 13 bases between them. Germline V CDR1 and CDR2: WSHSY, SAAADI. The CDR3 sequence is 15 residues long. Measured with immunoSEQ multiplex PCR; TCRdb has only the in-frame clones, and not every one. Of over 35,000 clones detected, roughly nine tenths appear once; the ten largest clones hold 10% to 15%. The clonotype was recovered from a female donor with multiple sclerosis, enrolled in a pregnancy study. The sequencing used CD8+ T cells from peripheral blood mononuclear cells, collected in the first trimester of pregnancy. The rearrangement links TRBV10-2 to TRBJ1-1, with D possibly matching TRBD1 (5 bases). CDR3 sequence (DNA): TGCGCCAGCAGTGAGTACAGGACCCTGCCCACTGAAGCTTTCTTT. This codes for CASSEYRTLPTEAFF.